This section outlines one T cell receptor delta chain sequence together with its context. A read error is possible here, since a much larger clone lies one base away. Within the sample, other DNA sequences also encode this same CDR3. The sample belongs to a study of gamma-delta chains in newborns, infants, children. TCRdb redid the clone calls on the reads with CATT. The sample has 5,500 to 6,500 delta-chain clones, roughly 0.41% seen once. Germline V gene data show CDR1 as GEAIGNYY and CDR2 as EKD. The CDR3 is 16 residues long. The gene calls are TRDV2 and TRDJ3, with a tentative D call TRDD3 (6 bases). Sequencing was performed on blood. This TCR derives from a child who was a newborn, infant or young child, either healthy, febrile or measles-vaccinated (not recorded which). CDR3 DNA sequence: TGTGCCTGCGACACCTGGGGCTCCTGGGACACCCGACAGATGTTTTTC. Translating gives CACDTWGSWDTRQMFF.